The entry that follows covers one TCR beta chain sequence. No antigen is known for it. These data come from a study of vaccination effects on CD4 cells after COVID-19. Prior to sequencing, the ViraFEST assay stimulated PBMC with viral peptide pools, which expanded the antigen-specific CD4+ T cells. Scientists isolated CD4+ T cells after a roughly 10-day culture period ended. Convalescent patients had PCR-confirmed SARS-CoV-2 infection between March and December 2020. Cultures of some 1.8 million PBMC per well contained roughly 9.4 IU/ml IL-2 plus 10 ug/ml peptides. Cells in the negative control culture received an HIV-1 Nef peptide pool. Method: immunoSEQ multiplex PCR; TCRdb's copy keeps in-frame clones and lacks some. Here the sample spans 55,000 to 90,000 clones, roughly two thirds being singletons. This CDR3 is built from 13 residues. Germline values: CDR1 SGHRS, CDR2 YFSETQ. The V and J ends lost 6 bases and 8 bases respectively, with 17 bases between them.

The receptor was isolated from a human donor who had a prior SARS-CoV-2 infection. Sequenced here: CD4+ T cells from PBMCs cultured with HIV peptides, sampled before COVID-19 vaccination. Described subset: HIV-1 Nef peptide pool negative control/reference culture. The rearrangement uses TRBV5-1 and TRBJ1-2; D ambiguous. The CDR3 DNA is TGCGCCAGCACCCGAGGTCAAGGGCTAGGCTACACCTTC. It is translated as CASTRGQGLGYTF.